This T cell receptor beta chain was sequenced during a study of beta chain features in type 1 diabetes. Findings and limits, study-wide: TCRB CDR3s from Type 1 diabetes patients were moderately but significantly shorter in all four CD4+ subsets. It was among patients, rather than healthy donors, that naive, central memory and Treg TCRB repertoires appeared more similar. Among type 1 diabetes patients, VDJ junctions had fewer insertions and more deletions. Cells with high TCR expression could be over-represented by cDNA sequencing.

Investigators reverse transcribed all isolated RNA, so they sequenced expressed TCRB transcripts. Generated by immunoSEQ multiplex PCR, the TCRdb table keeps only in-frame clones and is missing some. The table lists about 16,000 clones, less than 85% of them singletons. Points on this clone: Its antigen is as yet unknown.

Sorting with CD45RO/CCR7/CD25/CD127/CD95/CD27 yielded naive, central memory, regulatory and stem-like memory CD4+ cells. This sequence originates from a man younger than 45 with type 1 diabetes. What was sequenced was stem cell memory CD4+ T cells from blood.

The CDR3 region is CASSLALVAGNQETQYF. CDR3 in DNA: TGTGCCAGCAGCTTGGCCTTGGTAGCGGGGAACCAAGAGACCCAGTACTTC. The chain recombines TRBV5-5 with TRBJ2-5, with TRBD2 matching over 8 bases. Trimming cost V 0 bases and J 0 bases; bases outside gene matches: 7. Germline V gene data show CDR1 as SGHKS and CDR2 as YYEKEE (reference sequence). The CDR3 consists of 17 residues. The variable domain in full, completed from reference TRBV5-5 and TRBJ2-5, reads DAGVTQSPTHLIKTRGQQVTLRCSPISGHKSVSWYQQVLGQGPQFIFQYYEKEERGRGNFPDRFSARQFPNYSSELNVNALLLGDSALYLCASSLALVAGNQETQYFGPGTRLLVL.